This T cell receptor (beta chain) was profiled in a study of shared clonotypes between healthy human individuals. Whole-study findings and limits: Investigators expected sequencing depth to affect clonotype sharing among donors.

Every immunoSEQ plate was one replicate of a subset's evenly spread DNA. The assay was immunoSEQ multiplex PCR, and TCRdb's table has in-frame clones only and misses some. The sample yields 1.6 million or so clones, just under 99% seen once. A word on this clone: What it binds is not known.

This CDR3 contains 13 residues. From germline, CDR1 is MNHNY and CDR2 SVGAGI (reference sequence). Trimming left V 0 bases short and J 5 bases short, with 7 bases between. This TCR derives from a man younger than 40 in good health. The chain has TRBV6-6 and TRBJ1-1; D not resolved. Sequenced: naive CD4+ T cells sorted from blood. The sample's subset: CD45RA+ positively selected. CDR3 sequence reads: CASSYSEGTEAFF. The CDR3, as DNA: TGTGCCAGCAGTTACTCGGAAGGAACTGAAGCTTTCTTT.